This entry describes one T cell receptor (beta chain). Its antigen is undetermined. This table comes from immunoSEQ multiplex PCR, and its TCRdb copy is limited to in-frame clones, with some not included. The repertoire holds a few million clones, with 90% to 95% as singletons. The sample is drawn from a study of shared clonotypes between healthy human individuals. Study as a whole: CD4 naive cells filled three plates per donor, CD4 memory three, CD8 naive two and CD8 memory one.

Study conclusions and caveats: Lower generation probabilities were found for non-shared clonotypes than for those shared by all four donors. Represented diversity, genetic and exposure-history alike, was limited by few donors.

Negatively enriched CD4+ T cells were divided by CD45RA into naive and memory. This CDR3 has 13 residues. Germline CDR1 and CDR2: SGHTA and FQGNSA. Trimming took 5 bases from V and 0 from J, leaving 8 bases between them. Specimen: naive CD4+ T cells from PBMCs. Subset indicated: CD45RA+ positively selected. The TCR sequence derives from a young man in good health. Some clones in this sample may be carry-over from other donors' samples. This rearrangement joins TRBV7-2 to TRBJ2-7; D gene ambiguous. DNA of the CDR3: TGTGCCAGCAGCCTCACCTTCTCCTACGAGCAGTACTTC. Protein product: CASSLTFSYEQYF.